These 30 T cell receptor beta chains came from one sample sequenced in a study of shared clonotypes between healthy human individuals. The assay was immunoSEQ multiplex PCR, and TCRdb's table has in-frame clones only and misses some. The sample yields roughly 500,000 clones, 81% seen once. The material sequenced was PBMCs. These receptors all come from a woman aged 40-49 years in good health. Some clones in this sample may be carry-over from other donors' samples.

The J gene is TRBJ1-1, the V gene TRBV4-3, with D possibly TRBD1 on 5 matching bases. The CDR3 sequence is 14 residues long. V dropped 6 bases and J dropped 4 bases, with 15 bases sitting between them. From germline, CDR1 is LGHNA and CDR2 YSLEER. The chain's CDR3 is CASSPGIMGTEAFF. The CDR3 DNA is TGCGCCAGCAGTCCAGGGATTATGGGCACTGAAGCTTTCTTT.

This clone was seen once. The chain has TRBV18 and TRBJ2-1, with D perhaps being TRBD1 or TRBD2 (5 bases each). The CDR3 runs to 16 residues. The V and J ends lost 3 bases and 6 bases respectively, with 18 bases between them. CDR1 is KGHSH, CDR2 LQKENI, per germline. CDR3 sequence: CASSPPGSPRGNEQFF. CDR3 nucleotides: TGTGCCAGCTCACCTCCAGGGAGCCCTCGAGGCAATGAGCAGTTCTTC.

The J gene is TRBJ2-7, the V gene TRBV2, with D perhaps TRBD1 or TRBD2 (5 bases each). The V end was cut by 6 bases, the J end by 7 bases, with 13 bases between. The germline gives CDR1 SNHLY, CDR2 FYNNEI. This CDR3 comprises 12 residues. Here the CDR3 reads CASRNQGEEQYF. The CDR3 DNA sequence: TGTGCCAGCAGGAACCAGGGAGAGGAGCAGTACTTC.

As concerns this clone: The junction does not match germline at one end; this may be a read error. This rearrangement joins TRBV7-9 to TRBJ2-1, with D tentatively TRBD1 or TRBD2 (6 bases each). Germline V lookup: CDR1 SEHNR, CDR2 FQNEAQ (reference sequence). This CDR3 contains 15 residues. DNA for the CDR3: TGTGCCATCCAGGACGGGGGACACTCCTACAATGAGCAGCTCTTC. It translates to CAIQDGGHSYNEQLF.

The chain recombines TRBV10-3 with TRBJ2-2; D not resolved. Looked up from germline, CDR1 is ENHRY and CDR2 is SYGVKD. Trimming stripped 4 bases from V and 2 bases from J, with 5 bases between. The CDR3 sequence is 13 residues long. In nucleotides, the CDR3 is TGTGCCATCAGTGGCAGAAACACCGGGGAGCTGTTTTTT. This codes for CAISGRNTGELFF.

This clone has only one observation. V is TRBV28 and J is TRBJ2-5; TRBD2 agrees at 10 bases. The trim removed 2 bases at V and 5 bases at J, leaving 8 bases unmatched. The CDR3 length is 16 residues. Germline V gene data show CDR1 as MDHEN and CDR2 as SYDVKM. The CDR3 reads CASSLPLAGVGETQYF. The CDR3 nucleotides are TGTGCCAGCAGTTTACCCCTAGCGGGAGTGGGGGAGACCCAGTACTTC. The whole variable domain, filled in from reference TRBV28 and TRBJ2-5, reads DVKVTQSSRYLVKRTGEKVFLECVQDMDHENMFWYRQDPGLGLRLIYFSYDVKMKEKGDIPEGYSVSREKKERFSLILESASTNQTSMYLCASSLPLAGVGETQYFGPGTRLLVL.

A word on this clone: With only one base between it and a far larger clone, this is likely a read error. The J gene is TRBJ2-2, the V gene TRBV11-2, with D possibly TRBD1 on 6 matching bases. The CDR3 length is 15 residues. Germline V gene sequence: CDR1 SGHAT, CDR2 FQNNGV. CDR3 region: CVSSLLTGNTGELFF. Written as DNA, the CDR3 is TGTGTCAGCAGCTTATTGACAGGGAACACCGGGGAGCTGTTTTTT.

This chain uses TRBV5-1 with TRBJ1-1; 9 bases fit TRBD1. V trimming: 4 bases; J trimming: 1 base; junction bases outside the gene matches: 5. This CDR3 is 15 amino acids long. Germline-derived CDR1 and CDR2 are SGHRS and YFSETQ. The DNA of the CDR3 is TGCGCCAGCAGCCTCGGACAGGGGTCGAACACTGAAGCTTTCTTT. It codes for CASSLGQGSNTEAFF.

In this sample, this clone turned up a few times. The chain has TRBV11-2 and TRBJ1-1; tentatively, D is TRBD1 (5 bases). CDR1 is SGHAT, CDR2 FQNNGV, per germline. With 0 bases removed from V and 4 bases from J, the gap between germline ends came to 15 bases. This CDR3 has 16 amino acids. The CDR3 nucleotides read TGTGCCAGCAGCTTAGATCCGACCGGGGCGCCCACTGAAGCTTTCTTT. This codes for CASSLDPTGAPTEAFF. Combining the CDR3 with reference TRBV11-2 and TRBJ1-1 gives the whole variable domain EAGVAQSPRYKIIEKRQSVAFWCNPISGHATLYWYQQILGQGPKLLIQFQNNGVVDDSQLPKDRFSAERLKGVDSTLKIQPAKLEDSAVYLCASSLDPTGAPTEAFFGQGTRLTVV.

The rearrangement uses TRBV5-6 and TRBJ2-7, with 7 bases fitting TRBD2. The CDR3 consists of 14 residues. V gave up 1 base and J gave up 2 bases; unmatched junction bases: 3. Germline values: CDR1 SGHDT, CDR2 YYEEEE. As DNA, the CDR3 is TGTGCCAGCAGCTTGACTAGCGCACCCTACGAGCAGTACTTC. This translates into CASSLTSAPYEQYF.

About this clone: Given a far larger clone just one base away, this is likely a sequencing read error. The chain employs TRBV5-6 and TRBJ2-5; D uncertain. CDR3 length: 13 residues. Germline V lookup: CDR1 SGHDT, CDR2 YYEEEE. The chain's CDR3 is CASSPDNQDTQYF. CDR3 nucleotides: TGTGCCAGCAGCCCTGACAACCAAGATACCCAGTACTTC.

The V and J genes are TRBV5-4 and TRBJ2-7; possible D gene TRBD1, 5 bases. Germline assignment: CDR1 SGHNT and CDR2 YYREEE (reference sequence). This CDR3 spans 16 amino acids. V lost 0 bases, J lost 7 bases, and 20 bases lay in between. The CDR3 DNA is TGTGCCAGCAGCTTGGATGGGTTGGGGCCCTTGGGGGAGCAGTACTTC. This encodes CASSLDGLGPLGEQYF.

The rearrangement links TRBV27 to TRBJ1-1; D is perhaps TRBD1 (6 bases). CDR1 MNHEY and CDR2 SMNVEV come from the germline V gene (reference sequence). V lost 3 bases, J lost 5 bases, and 19 bases lay in between. The CDR3 has 16 residues. CDR3 protein: CASSLGGARVGTEAFF. CDR3 bases: TGTGCCAGCAGTTTGGGGGGGGCGCGAGTCGGGACTGAAGCTTTCTTT.

The genes are TRBV13 and TRBJ2-3; D call uncertain. The CDR3 spans 16 residues. Per the germline V gene, CDR1 is PRHDT and CDR2 is FYEKMQ (reference sequence). Trimming stripped 3 bases from V and 0 bases from J, with 13 bases between. DNA for the CDR3: TGTGCCAGCAGCTTTCGCCTTGGGTCTAGCACAGATACGCAGTATTTT. This sequence encodes CASSFRLGSSTDTQYF.

The chain recombines TRBV19 with TRBJ1-2, with D perhaps matching TRBD1 (6 bases). The CDR3 consists of 14 residues. Trimming left V 7 bases short and J 2 bases short, with 14 bases between. Germline loops: CDR1 LNHDA, CDR2 SQIVND (reference sequence). CDR3 in amino acids: CASTTGTSNYGYTF. The DNA for the CDR3 is TGTGCCAGTACAACCGGGACATCCAACTATGGCTACACCTTC.

This chain uses TRBV7-8 with TRBJ2-7; the D call may be TRBD1 or TRBD2 (6 bases each). The germline V gene has CDR1 SGHVS and CDR2 FQNEAQ. The V gene lost 5 bases and the J gene lost 6 bases, with 17 bases spanning the gap. This CDR3 comprises 14 residues. CDR3 protein: CASSLPTGAGEQYF. The CDR3 DNA sequence: TGTGCCAGCAGCCTGCCGACGGGGGCTGGCGAGCAGTACTTC.

The J gene is TRBJ1-1, the V gene TRBV7-2; no firm D call. The CDR3 extends over 14 amino acids. V dropped 2 bases and J dropped 0 bases, with 7 bases sitting between them. CDR1 and CDR2 from the germline V gene are SGHTA and FQGNSA. The CDR3 protein is CASSLRSMNTEAFF. CDR3 in DNA: TGTGCCAGCAGCTTAAGGTCGATGAACACTGAAGCTTTCTTT.

The rearrangement joins TRBV18 to TRBJ2-5, with 9 bases matching TRBD2. The V and J ends lost 4 bases and 5 bases, in that order; junction bases with no gene match: 2. The length of the CDR3 is 13 residues. Germline assignment: CDR1 KGHSH and CDR2 LQKENI. CDR3 sequence reads: CASSLAGDETQYF. For the CDR3, the DNA is TGTGCCAGCTCACTAGCGGGAGATGAGACCCAGTACTTC.

The table lists this clone with a count of one. This sequence joins TRBV7-8 and TRBJ2-2; TRBD2 agrees at 9 bases. This CDR3 comprises 16 residues. CDR1 and CDR2 (germline): SGHVS, FQNEAQ. J gave up 1 base and V 3 bases, and 3 bases lay outside the gene matches. The CDR3 bases are TGTGCCAGCAGCTTGCTGACTAGCGGGAACACCGGGGAGCTGTTTTTT. Protein sequence: CASSLLTSGNTGELFF.

CDR3 in DNA: TGTGCCAGCAGCGCAAGAAATGAAAAACTGTTTTTT. Translating gives CASSARNEKLFF. The rearrangement uses TRBV7-6 and TRBJ1-4; unclear D gene. Germline CDR1 is SGHVS and CDR2 is FNYEAQ. The CDR3 loop spans 12 amino acids. With 5 bases removed from V and 5 bases from J, the gap between germline ends came to 6 bases.

The chain links TRBV19 to TRBJ2-7; 9 nucleotides align to TRBD1. Trimming cost V 4 bases and J 4 bases; bases outside gene matches: 5. The CDR3 spans 14 residues. CDR1 LNHDA and CDR2 SQIVND come from the germline V gene (reference sequence). The CDR3 nucleotides read TGTGCCAGTAGTAGGGGGACAGGGACTTACGAGCAGTACTTC. Translated: CASSRGTGTYEQYF. The full variable domain, with the rest looked up from reference TRBV19 and TRBJ2-7, is DGGITQSPKYLFRKEGQNVTLSCEQNLNHDAMYWYRQDPGQGLRLIYYSQIVNDFQKGDIAEGYSVSREKKESFPLTVTSAQKNPTAFYLCASSRGTGTYEQYFGPGTRLTVT.

This clone was picked up a small number of times. The gene calls are TRBV15 and TRBJ1-5; D might be TRBD1 (5 bases). Germline V gene lookup returns CDR1 LNHNV and CDR2 YYDKDF (reference sequence). This CDR3 spans 14 amino acids. Trimming stripped 1 base from V and 5 bases from J, with 9 bases between. As DNA, the CDR3 is TGTGCCACCAGCAGAGCCTTACAGGATCAGCCCCAGCATTTT. This encodes CATSRALQDQPQHF.

The table lists this clone with a count of one. This chain joins TRBV5-4 and TRBJ2-5; D is ambiguous. The CDR3 has 14 amino acids. Deletions cut 1 base from V and 1 base from J, with 8 bases between. Germline V gene lookup returns CDR1 SGHNT and CDR2 YYREEE (reference sequence). This chain's CDR3 is CASSLSRAQETQYF. The CDR3 coding sequence is TGTGCCAGCAGCTTGAGCAGAGCCCAAGAGACCCAGTACTTC.

The table lists this clone with a few counts. The chain couples TRBV4-2 to TRBJ2-3, with 9 bases fitting TRBD2. V trimming: 0 bases; J trimming: 3 bases; junction bases outside the gene matches: 7. The CDR3 is made up of 17 amino acids. The germline CDR1 and CDR2 sequences are LGHNA and YNFKEQ. CDR3: CASSQDGREGGTDTQYF. For the CDR3, the DNA is TGTGCCAGCAGCCAAGACGGGCGGGAGGGCGGAACAGATACGCAGTATTTT.

The chain employs TRBV7-2 and TRBJ2-2, with TRBD2 matching over 13 bases. In germline, CDR1 is SGHTA, CDR2 FQGNSA. The V segment lost 3 bases and the J segment 7 bases; nucleotides outside the gene matches: 5. This CDR3 contains 16 residues. The CDR3 DNA reads TGTGCCAGCAGCTTCCGGACTAGCGGGAGTGTCGGGGAGCTGTTTTTT. It encodes CASSFRTSGSVGELFF. The full variable domain, in which reference TRBV7-2 and TRBJ2-2 provide the parts outside the CDR3, is GAGVSQSPSNKVTEKGKDVELRCDPISGHTALYWYRQSLGQGLEFLIYFQGNSAPDKSGLPSDRFSAERTGGSVSTLTIQRTQQEDSAVYLCASSFRTSGSVGELFFGEGSRLTVL.

About this clone: A read error may be the cause here, since a much bigger clone is one base away. This same CDR3 is encoded by further DNA sequences in the sample. The rearrangement joins TRBV7-3 to TRBJ1-2; maybe TRBD1 (6 bases). The germline V gene has CDR1 SGHTA and CDR2 FQGTGA. The CDR3 runs 15 residues. CDR3 protein: CASSLSGGPGYGYTF. For the CDR3, the DNA is TGTGCCAGCAGCTTAAGTGGGGGCCCGGGGTATGGCTACACATTC.

This clone was seen a few times. This chain joins TRBV7-8 and TRBJ2-7; D is perhaps TRBD2 (6 bases). The CDR3 contains 13 residues. From germline, CDR1 is SGHVS and CDR2 FQNEAQ. V lost 2 bases to trimming and J lost 2 bases, with 7 bases between them. The CDR3 DNA reads as TGTGCCAGCAGCTTACTAGCGACCTACGAGCAGTACTTC. Translated: CASSLLATYEQYF.

Comments on this clone: Possible read error: a much larger clone is one base away. J is TRBJ2-2 and V is TRBV9, with D unclear. Trimming pared 4 bases from V and 2 bases from J, leaving 3 bases between. CDR3 length: 12 residues. CDR1 and CDR2 from the germline V gene are SGDLS and YYNGEE. This CDR3 is CASSLNTGELFF. The CDR3 DNA sequence: TGTGCCAGCAGCTTAAACACCGGGGAGCTGTTTTTT.

With respect to this clone: A far more abundant clone sits one base away, making this likely a read error. The chain employs TRBV5-6 and TRBJ2-7; 8 bases align to TRBD1. In germline, CDR1 is SGHDT, CDR2 YYEEEE. CDR3 size: 16 residues. In nucleotides, the CDR3 is TGTGCCGGCAGCTTGGCTGGACAGGGTTTTGGATACGAGCAGTACTTC. Protein sequence: CAGSLAGQGFGYEQYF.

The rearrangement uses TRBV6-5 and TRBJ2-7; D is possibly TRBD1 (5 bases). With 4 bases removed from V and 3 bases from J, the gap between germline ends came to 19 bases. Germline V gene lookup returns CDR1 MNHEY and CDR2 SVGAGI. The CDR3 loop spans 16 amino acids. The CDR3 reads CASSFGHPGVGYEQYF. The DNA for the CDR3 is TGTGCCAGCAGTTTTGGACACCCGGGCGTAGGCTACGAGCAGTACTTC.